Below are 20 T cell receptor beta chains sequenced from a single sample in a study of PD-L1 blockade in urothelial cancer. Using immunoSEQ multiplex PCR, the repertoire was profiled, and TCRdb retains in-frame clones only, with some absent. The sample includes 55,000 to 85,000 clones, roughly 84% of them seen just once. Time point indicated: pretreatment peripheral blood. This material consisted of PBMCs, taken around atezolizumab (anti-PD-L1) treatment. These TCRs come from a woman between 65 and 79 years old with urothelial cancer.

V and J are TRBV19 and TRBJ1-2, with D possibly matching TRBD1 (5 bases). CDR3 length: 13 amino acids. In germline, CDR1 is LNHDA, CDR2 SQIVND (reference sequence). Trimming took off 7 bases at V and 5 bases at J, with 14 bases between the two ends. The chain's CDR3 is CASKPGHLYGYTF. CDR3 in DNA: TGTGCCAGTAAACCAGGACACCTTTATGGCTACACCTTC. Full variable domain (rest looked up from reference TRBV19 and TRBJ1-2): DGGITQSPKYLFRKEGQNVTLSCEQNLNHDAMYWYRQDPGQGLRLIYYSQIVNDFQKGDIAEGYSVSREKKESFPLTVTSAQKNPTAFYLCASKPGHLYGYTFGSGTRLTVV.

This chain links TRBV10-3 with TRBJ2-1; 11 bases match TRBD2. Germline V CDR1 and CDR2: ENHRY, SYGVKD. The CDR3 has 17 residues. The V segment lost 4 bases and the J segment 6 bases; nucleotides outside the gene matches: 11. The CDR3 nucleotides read TGTGCCATCAGTGCCTCAGGTAGCGGGAGGGGGGGCAATGAGCAGTTCTTC. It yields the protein CAISASGSGRGGNEQFF.

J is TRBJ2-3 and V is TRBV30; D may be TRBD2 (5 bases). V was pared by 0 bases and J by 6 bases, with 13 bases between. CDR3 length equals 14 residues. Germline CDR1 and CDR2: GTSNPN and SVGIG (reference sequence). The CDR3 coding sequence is TGTGCCTGGAGTGTGGGTCGGACGGGGGATACGCAGTATTTT. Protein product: CAWSVGRTGDTQYF.

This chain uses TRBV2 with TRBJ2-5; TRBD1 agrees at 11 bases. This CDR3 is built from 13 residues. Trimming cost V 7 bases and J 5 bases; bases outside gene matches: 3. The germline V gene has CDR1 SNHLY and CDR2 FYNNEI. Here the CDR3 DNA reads TGTGCCAGCAATGGGGACAGGGGGGAGACCCAGTACTTC. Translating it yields CASNGDRGETQYF.

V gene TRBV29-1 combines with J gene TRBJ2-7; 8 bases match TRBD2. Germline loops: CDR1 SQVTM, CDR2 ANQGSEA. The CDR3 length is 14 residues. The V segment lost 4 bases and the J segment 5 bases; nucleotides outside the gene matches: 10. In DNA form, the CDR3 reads TGCAGCGTTGCCTTGGGACTAGATTTCGACGAGCAGTACTTC. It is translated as CSVALGLDFDEQYF.

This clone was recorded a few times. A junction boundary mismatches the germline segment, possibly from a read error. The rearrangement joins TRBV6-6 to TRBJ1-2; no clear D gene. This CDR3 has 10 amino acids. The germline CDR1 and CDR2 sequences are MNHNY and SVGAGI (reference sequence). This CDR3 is CASRMEGMSF. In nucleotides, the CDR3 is TGTGCCAGCCGTATGGAGGGTATGTCCTTC.

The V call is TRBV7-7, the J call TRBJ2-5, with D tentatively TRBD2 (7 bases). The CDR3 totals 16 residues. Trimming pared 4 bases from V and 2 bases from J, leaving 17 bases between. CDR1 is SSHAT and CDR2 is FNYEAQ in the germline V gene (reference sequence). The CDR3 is CASSSGGAGAQETQYF. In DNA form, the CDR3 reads TGTGCCAGCAGCTCCGGCGGTGCGGGGGCGCAAGAGACCCAGTACTTC.

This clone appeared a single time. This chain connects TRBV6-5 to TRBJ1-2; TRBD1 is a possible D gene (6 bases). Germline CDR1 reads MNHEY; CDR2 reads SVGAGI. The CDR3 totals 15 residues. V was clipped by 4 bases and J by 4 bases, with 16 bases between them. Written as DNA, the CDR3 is TGTGCCAGCAGTTCCAGATGGACAGACCTCTATGGCTACACCTTC. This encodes CASSSRWTDLYGYTF.

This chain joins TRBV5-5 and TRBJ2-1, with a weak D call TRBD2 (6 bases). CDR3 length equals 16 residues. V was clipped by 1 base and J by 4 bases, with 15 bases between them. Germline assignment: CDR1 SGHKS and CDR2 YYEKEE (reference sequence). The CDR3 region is CASSLFSGVNYNEQFF. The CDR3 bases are TGTGCCAGCAGCTTGTTTAGCGGTGTAAATTACAATGAGCAGTTCTTC.

The CDR3 is CASSLETRIGYGYTF. The CDR3, as DNA: TGTGCCAGCAGCTTAGAGACGAGGATCGGCTATGGCTACACCTTC. The chain recombines TRBV7-8 with TRBJ1-2, with D uncertain. Trimming shortened V by 1 base and J by 4 bases, and 13 bases separated the two germline ends. Per the germline V gene, CDR1 is SGHVS and CDR2 is FQNEAQ. The CDR3 sequence is 15 residues long. The variable domain in full, completed from reference TRBV7-8 and TRBJ1-2, reads GAGVSQSPRYKVAKRGQDVALRCDPISGHVSLFWYQQALGQGPEFLTYFQNEAQLDKSGLPSDRFFAERPEGSVSTLKIQRTQQEDSAVYLCASSLETRIGYGYTFGSGTRLTVV.

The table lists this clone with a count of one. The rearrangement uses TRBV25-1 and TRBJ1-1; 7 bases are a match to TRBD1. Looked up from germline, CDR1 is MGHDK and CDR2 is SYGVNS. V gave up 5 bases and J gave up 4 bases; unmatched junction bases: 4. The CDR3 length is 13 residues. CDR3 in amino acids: CASSHRGGTEAFF. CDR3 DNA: TGTGCCAGCAGTCACAGGGGCGGCACTGAAGCTTTCTTT.

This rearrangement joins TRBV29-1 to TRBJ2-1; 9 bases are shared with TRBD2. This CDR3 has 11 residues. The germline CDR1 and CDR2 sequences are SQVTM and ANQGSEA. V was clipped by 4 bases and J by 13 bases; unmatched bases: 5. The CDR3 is CSVVRTSVQFF. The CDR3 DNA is TGCAGCGTTGTTCGGACTAGCGTTCAGTTCTTC.

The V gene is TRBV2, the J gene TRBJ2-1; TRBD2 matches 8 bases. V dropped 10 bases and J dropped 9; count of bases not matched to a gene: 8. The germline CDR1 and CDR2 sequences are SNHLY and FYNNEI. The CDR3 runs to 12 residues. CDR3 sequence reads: CATPRTSLEQFF. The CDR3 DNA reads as TGTGCCACCCCGAGGACTAGCCTTGAGCAGTTCTTC. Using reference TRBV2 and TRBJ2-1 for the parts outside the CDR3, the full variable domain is EPEVTQTPSHQVTQMGQEVILRCVPISNHLYFYWYRQILGQKVEFLVSFYNNEISEKSEIFDDQFSVERPDGSNFTLKIRSTKLEDSAMYFCATPRTSLEQFFGPGTRLTVL.

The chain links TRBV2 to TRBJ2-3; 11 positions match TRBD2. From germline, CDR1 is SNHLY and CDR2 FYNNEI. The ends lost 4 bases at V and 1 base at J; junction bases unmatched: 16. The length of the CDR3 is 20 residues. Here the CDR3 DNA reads TGTGCCAGCAGTGGGACAGGAAGATTTAGCGGGAGGGCCGGCACAGATACGCAGTATTTT. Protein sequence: CASSGTGRFSGRAGTDTQYF.

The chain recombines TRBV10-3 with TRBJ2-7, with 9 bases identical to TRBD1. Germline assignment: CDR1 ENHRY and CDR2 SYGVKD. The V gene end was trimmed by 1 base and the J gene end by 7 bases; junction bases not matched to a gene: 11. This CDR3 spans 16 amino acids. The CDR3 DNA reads TGTGCCATCAGTGAGTTCCCGGGACAGGGTTCAGGGGAGCAGTACTTC. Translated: CAISEFPGQGSGEQYF.

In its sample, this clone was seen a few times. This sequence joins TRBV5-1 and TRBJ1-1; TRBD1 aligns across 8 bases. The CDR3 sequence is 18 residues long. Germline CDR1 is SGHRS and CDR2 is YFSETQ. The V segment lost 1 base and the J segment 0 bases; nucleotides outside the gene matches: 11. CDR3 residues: CASSLQGQGPSMNTEAFF. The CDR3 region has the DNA TGCGCCAGCAGCTTGCAAGGACAGGGCCCTTCGATGAACACTGAAGCTTTCTTT.

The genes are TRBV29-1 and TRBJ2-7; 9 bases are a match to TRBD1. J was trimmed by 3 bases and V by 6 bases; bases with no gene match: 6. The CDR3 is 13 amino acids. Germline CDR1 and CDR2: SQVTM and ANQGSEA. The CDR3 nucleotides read TGCAGCGTACCGGGACAGGGCCACTACGAGCAGTACTTC. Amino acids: CSVPGQGHYEQYF.

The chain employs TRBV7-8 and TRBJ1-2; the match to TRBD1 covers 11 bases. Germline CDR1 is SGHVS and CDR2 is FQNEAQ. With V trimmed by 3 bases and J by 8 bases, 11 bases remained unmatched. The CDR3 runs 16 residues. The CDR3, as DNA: TGTGCCAGCAGCTTTAGGACAGGGGGCGGGCCGGGAGGCTACACCTTC. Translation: CASSFRTGGGPGGYTF.

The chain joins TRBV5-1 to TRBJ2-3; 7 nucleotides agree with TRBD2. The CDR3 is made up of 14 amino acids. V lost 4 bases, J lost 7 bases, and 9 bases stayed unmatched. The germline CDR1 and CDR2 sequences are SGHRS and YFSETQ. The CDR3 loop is CASSIGDYSNTQYF. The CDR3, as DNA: TGCGCCAGCAGCATAGGGGACTACTCGAATACGCAGTATTTT.

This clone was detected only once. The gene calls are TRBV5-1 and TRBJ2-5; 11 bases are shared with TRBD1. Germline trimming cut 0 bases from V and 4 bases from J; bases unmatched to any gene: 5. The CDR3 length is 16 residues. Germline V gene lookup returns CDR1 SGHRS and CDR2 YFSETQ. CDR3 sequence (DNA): TGCGCCAGCAGCTTGGGGACAGGGGGCGTTTTAGAGACCCAGTACTTC. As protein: CASSLGTGGVLETQYF.